This T cell receptor (beta chain) was sequenced in a study of OX40 agonist ivuxolimab in advanced cancers. Study-level background: Two patients with cutaneous melanoma and one with hepatocellular carcinoma, three in total, showed partial responses.

The repertoire was sequenced with immunoSEQ multiplex PCR; TCRdb's copy has only in-frame clones and lacks some. Here the sample spans approximately 88,000 clones, roughly 90% being singletons. Overall study results and limits: The CD4+ and CD8+ T cells in the blood had expanded clonally by week 6 at 0.1 to 3.0 mg/kg. Low normalized T-cell clonal expansion was additionally recorded for some nonresponders.

As for this clone: Its antigen is unknown.

The receptor was derived from an adult with an advanced solid tumor such as melanoma, head and neck, liver or kidney cancer. Material: CD4+ or CD8+ T cells sorted from blood, obtained in a trial of the OX40 agonist ivuxolimab.

DNA of the CDR3: TGTGCCAGCAGCTTAGCCCTAGCGGGGCGATACGAGCAGTACTTC. It is translated as CASSLALAGRYEQYF. The chain links TRBV7-9 to TRBJ2-7; 9 nucleotides agree with TRBD2. The CDR3 contains 15 residues. The junction had 4 bases not matched to a gene; V was cut back by 0 bases and J by 4 bases. From germline, CDR1 is SEHNR and CDR2 FQNEAQ (reference sequence).